The 14 T cell receptor beta chains below all came from one sample that was sequenced in a study of T cell responses to AZD1222 COVID-19 vaccine. Clones were read by immunoSEQ multiplex PCR, and TCRdb kept only the in-frame ones, dropping some. Of under 200,000 clones in the sample, over 80% are singletons; the top ten hold 1% to 1.5%. The material was peripheral blood, obtained on day 0 of AZD1222 vaccination. The receptors come from an adult in good health.

J is TRBJ1-5 and V is TRBV29-1; D ambiguous. V was trimmed by 4 bases and J by 9 bases, leaving 16 bases between them. Germline CDR1 reads SQVTM; CDR2 reads ANQGSEA. The CDR3 has 13 residues. This CDR3 reads CSVGTSTLGPQHF. The CDR3 nucleotides read TGCAGCGTTGGAACTAGTACCCTGGGGCCCCAGCATTTT.

The chain recombines TRBV6-5 with TRBJ1-1, with D perhaps matching TRBD1 (5 bases). Trimming removed 5 bases at V and 3 bases at J, with 16 bases between. CDR3 length: 15 amino acids. From germline, CDR1 is MNHEY and CDR2 SVGAGI. CDR3 DNA: TGTGCCAGCAGTACCAGGGTTGGAACGGACACTGAAGCTTTCTTT. Translated: CASSTRVGTDTEAFF.

CDR3 sequence (DNA): TGTGCCGCCAGTCGAGATCGCGGGGCCAACGTCCTGACTTTC. It encodes CAASRDRGANVLTF. The V call is TRBV25-1, the J call TRBJ2-6; no clear D. Between the trimmed V and J ends, which lost 11 bases and 4 bases, there was a span of 15 bases. The V gene's germline CDR1 is MGHDK and CDR2 SYGVNS. The CDR3 has 14 amino acids. The whole variable domain, filled in from reference TRBV25-1 and TRBJ2-6, reads EADIYQTPRYLVIGTGKKITLECSQTMGHDKMYWYQQDPGMELHLIHYSYGVNSTEKGDLSSESTVSRIRTEHFPLTLESARPSHTSQYLCAASRDRGANVLTFGAGSRLTVL.

V and J are TRBV13 and TRBJ1-2; 9 bases are shared with TRBD1. The CDR3 consists of 15 residues. CDR1 PRHDT and CDR2 FYEKMQ come from the germline V gene (reference sequence). The ends lost 4 bases at V and 9 bases at J; junction bases unmatched: 12. The CDR3 region has the DNA TGTGCCAGCAGCTCCCGTTCTCGGACAGGGGAAAGCTACACCTTC. Translation: CASSSRSRTGESYTF.

V is TRBV27 and J is TRBJ2-1; D is ambiguous. V lost 8 bases and J 7 bases, leaving 9 bases between the germline ends. CDR1 is MNHEY and CDR2 is SMNVEV in the germline V gene (reference sequence). The length of the CDR3 is 11 residues. The CDR3: CASGAPNEQFF. The DNA of the CDR3 is TGTGCCAGCGGAGCTCCTAATGAGCAGTTCTTC.

The chain couples TRBV5-1 to TRBJ2-5; weak D call: TRBD2 (5 bases). The CDR3 consists of 15 residues. CDR1 SGHRS and CDR2 YFSETQ come from the germline V gene. V was shortened by 6 bases and J by 1 base, with 16 bases between the two germline ends. The CDR3 nucleotides read TGCGCCAGCAACCGGGATCTCCTAAGCCAAGAGACCCAGTACTTC. As protein: CASNRDLLSQETQYF.

V and J are TRBV5-1 and TRBJ2-1; a weak D match, TRBD1 (5 bases). V lost 4 bases and J 0 bases, leaving 14 bases between the germline ends. The CDR3 totals 16 residues. CDR1 is SGHRS and CDR2 is YFSETQ in the germline V gene. The CDR3 region has the DNA TGCGCCAGCAGCGTAGCAACAGGTGTCTCCTACAATGAGCAGTTCTTC. This gives the protein CASSVATGVSYNEQFF.

The CDR3 region is CASSYTGTGGREKLFF. In DNA, the CDR3 is TGTGCCAGCAGCTACACCGGGACAGGGGGACGGGAAAAACTGTTTTTT. The gene calls are TRBV5-6 and TRBJ1-4, with TRBD1 identical over 11 bases. Trimming removed 3 bases from V and 8 bases from J; junction bases left unmatched: 9. The CDR3 consists of 16 residues. Per the germline V gene, CDR1 is SGHDT and CDR2 is YYEEEE.

This chain connects TRBV7-2 to TRBJ2-1; 7 positions agree with TRBD1. The CDR3 sequence is 14 residues long. Germline trimming cut 2 bases from V and 8 bases from J; bases unmatched to any gene: 6. Germline assignment: CDR1 SGHTA and CDR2 FQGNSA. CDR3 DNA sequence: TGTGCCAGCAGCTTACGACAGGGTAACCATGAGCAGTTCTTC. Residues: CASSLRQGNHEQFF. The full variable domain, with the rest looked up from reference TRBV7-2 and TRBJ2-1, is GAGVSQSPSNKVTEKGKDVELRCDPISGHTALYWYRQSLGQGLEFLIYFQGNSAPDKSGLPSDRFSAERTGGSVSTLTIQRTQQEDSAVYLCASSLRQGNHEQFFGPGTRLTVL.

In its sample, this clone was seen once. The genes are TRBV3-1 (or the pseudogene TRBV3-2) and TRBJ2-7; weak D call: TRBD1 (6 bases). The CDR3 runs to 15 residues. Trimming took 4 bases from V and 1 from J, leaving 14 bases between them. The germline CDR1 and CDR2 sequences are LGHDT and YNNKEL (reference sequence). The DNA of the CDR3 is TGTGCCAGCAGCCGGACAGCTACCGGGTCCTACGAGCAGTACTTC. Translation: CASSRTATGSYEQYF.

The genes are TRBV2 and TRBJ2-5; possible D gene TRBD2, 5 bases. This CDR3 has 14 amino acids. V was shortened by 5 bases and J by 5 bases, with 15 bases between the two germline ends. Per germline, CDR1 SNHLY and CDR2 FYNNEI. CDR3 amino acids: CASSSGILGETQYF. The CDR3 region has the DNA TGTGCCAGCAGTTCCGGGATTCTCGGGGAGACCCAGTACTTC. Full variable domain (rest looked up from reference TRBV2 and TRBJ2-5): EPEVTQTPSHQVTQMGQEVILRCVPISNHLYFYWYRQILGQKVEFLVSFYNNEISEKSEIFDDQFSVERPDGSNFTLKIRSTKLEDSAMYFCASSSGILGETQYFGPGTRLLVL.

The genes are TRBV6-6 and TRBJ2-7; TRBD1 aligns across 9 bases. CDR1 is MNHNY, CDR2 SVGAGI, per germline (reference sequence). With V trimmed by 2 bases and J by 6 bases, 8 bases remained unmatched. The CDR3 runs to 15 residues. CDR3: CASSYPGQGGGEQYF. The DNA for the CDR3 is TGTGCCAGCAGTTACCCGGGACAGGGAGGCGGCGAGCAGTACTTC.

As for this clone: The junction differs from germline at one of its ends, possibly a read error. The V gene is TRBV6-5, the J gene TRBJ2-1; 7 bases agree with TRBD2. The CDR3 length is 12 residues. Germline V gives CDR1 MNHEY, CDR2 SVGAGI. The CDR3: CAGREPAGSVVF. CDR3 in DNA: TGTGCCGGACGAGAACCAGCGGGGTCCGTGGTCTTC.

The rearrangement uses TRBV6-6 and TRBJ1-5; 8 bases match TRBD1. The CDR3 length is 15 residues. Germline CDR1 is MNHNY and CDR2 is SVGAGI (reference sequence). The V and J ends lost 9 bases and 3 bases, in that order; junction bases with no gene match: 10. The CDR3 DNA is TGTGCCAGTCATCGGGCAGGGGGCTACAATCAGCCCCAGCATTTT. Encoded protein: CASHRAGGYNQPQHF.